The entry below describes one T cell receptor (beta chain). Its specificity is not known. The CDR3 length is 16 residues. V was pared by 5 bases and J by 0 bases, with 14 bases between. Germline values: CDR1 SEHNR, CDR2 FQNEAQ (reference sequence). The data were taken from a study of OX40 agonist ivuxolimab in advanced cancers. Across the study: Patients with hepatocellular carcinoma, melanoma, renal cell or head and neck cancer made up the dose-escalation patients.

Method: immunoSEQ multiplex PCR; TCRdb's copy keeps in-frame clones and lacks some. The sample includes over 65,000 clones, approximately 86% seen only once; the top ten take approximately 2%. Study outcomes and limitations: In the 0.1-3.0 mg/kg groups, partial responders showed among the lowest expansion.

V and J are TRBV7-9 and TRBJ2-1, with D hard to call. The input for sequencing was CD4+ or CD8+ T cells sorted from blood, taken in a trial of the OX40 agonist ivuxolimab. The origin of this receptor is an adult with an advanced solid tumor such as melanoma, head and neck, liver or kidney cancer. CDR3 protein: CASSPTGRTSYNEQFF. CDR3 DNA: TGTGCCAGCAGCCCGACCGGCAGGACCTCCTACAATGAGCAGTTCTTC.